This T cell receptor beta chain was observed in a study of T cell changes during pregnancy in multiple sclerosis. The repertoire was sequenced with immunoSEQ multiplex PCR; TCRdb's copy has only in-frame clones and lacks some. This table has around 88,000 clones, approximately 92% appearing once. CDR1 is MGHRA, CDR2 YSYEKL, per germline. CDR3 length: 14 residues. The V end was cut by 2 bases, the J end by 4 bases, with 9 bases between. V and J are TRBV4-1 and TRBJ1-3; TRBD1 is a possible D gene (6 bases). The material was peripheral blood, obtained in the first trimester of pregnancy. The source is a female donor with multiple sclerosis, enrolled in a pregnancy study. CDR3 residues: CASSQTGTGNTIYF. The DNA for the CDR3 is TGCGCCAGCAGCCAAACAGGGACGGGAAACACCATATATTTT.